The 26 T cell receptor beta chains given below trace back to one sample, sequenced in a study of technical replicates of blood from a handful of donors. The data were produced by immunoSEQ multiplex PCR, yet TCRdb's version contains in-frame clones alone and is incomplete. The sample has fewer than 90,000 clones, about 93% seen once. Sample: T cells isolated from PBMCs. The source of these receptors is a human donor in good health.

V and J are TRBV5-1 and TRBJ2-2, with a weak D call TRBD2 (6 bases). The V gene's germline CDR1 is SGHRS and CDR2 YFSETQ. This CDR3 spans 13 amino acids. V was pared by 4 bases and J by 6 bases, with 10 bases between. CDR3 DNA sequence: TGCGCCAGCAGCCCGGAGGGTTCCGGGGAGCTGTTTTTT. This sequence encodes CASSPEGSGELFF. Full variable domain (rest looked up from reference TRBV5-1 and TRBJ2-2): KAGVTQTPRYLIKTRGQQVTLSCSPISGHRSVSWYQQTPGQGLQFLFEYFSETQRNKGNFPGRFSGRQFSNSRSEMNVSTLELGDSALYLCASSPEGSGELFFGEGSRLTVL.

The genes are TRBV5-6 and TRBJ1-5; TRBD1 is a possible D gene (5 bases). The germline V gene encodes CDR1 SGHDT and CDR2 YYEEEE. This CDR3 has 13 amino acids. V dropped 5 bases and J dropped 6 bases, with 12 bases sitting between them. CDR3 bases: TGTGCCAGCAGTCCTAGGACACGTCAGCCCCAGCATTTT. Translated: CASSPRTRQPQHF. The full variable domain, rest sourced from reference TRBV5-6 and TRBJ1-5, is DAGVTQSPTHLIKTRGQQVTLRCSPKSGHDTVSWYQQALGQGPQFIFQYYEEEERQRGNFPDRFSGHQFPNYSSELNVNALLLGDSALYLCASSPRTRQPQHFGDGTRLSIL.

With respect to this clone: Germline is not matched at one junction end, which may reflect a read error. The chain combines TRBV6-4 with TRBJ2-1, with D tentatively TRBD1 (5 bases). CDR1 and CDR2 (germline): MRHNA, SNTAGT. There are 15 residues in the CDR3. This chain's CDR3 is CASSDWVRGHNEQFF. The DNA of the CDR3 is TGTGCCAGCAGCGACTGGGTAAGGGGCCACAATGAGCAGTTCTTC.

The gene calls are TRBV7-9 and TRBJ2-7; D remains unclear. Per germline, CDR1 SEHNR and CDR2 FQNEAQ (reference sequence). V was cut by 5 bases and J by 0 bases, with 11 bases left in between. The CDR3 sequence is 14 residues long. CDR3 protein: CASSASQTSYEQYF. Written as DNA, the CDR3 is TGTGCCAGCAGCGCCTCACAGACCTCCTACGAGCAGTACTTC. The full variable domain, with the rest looked up from reference TRBV7-9 and TRBJ2-7, is DTGVSQNPRHKITKRGQNVTFRCDPISEHNRLYWYRQTLGQGPEFLTYFQNEAQLEKSRLLSDRFSAERPKGSFSTLEIQRTEQGDSAMYLCASSASQTSYEQYFGPGTRLTVT.

This sequence joins TRBV18 and TRBJ2-7, with TRBD2 identical over 13 bases. J gave up 2 bases and V 2 bases, and 0 bases lay outside the gene matches. Germline CDR1 is KGHSH and CDR2 is LQKENI. The CDR3 runs to 15 residues. CDR3 coding DNA: TGTGCCAGCTCACCAACTAGCGGGGGGGCCTACGAGCAGTACTTC. The encoded protein is CASSPTSGGAYEQYF. The whole variable domain, filled in from reference TRBV18 and TRBJ2-7, reads NAGVMQNPRHLVRRRGQEARLRCSPMKGHSHVYWYRQLPEEGLKFMVYLQKENIIDESGMPKERFSAEFPKEGPSILRIQQVVRGDSAAYFCASSPTSGGAYEQYFGPGTRLTVT.

This clone came up once. V is TRBV27 and J is TRBJ2-7; no definite D call. V shed 5 bases and J shed 2 bases, with 19 bases lying between them. Germline V gene sequence: CDR1 MNHEY, CDR2 SMNVEV (reference sequence). This CDR3 is built from 16 residues. The CDR3 is CASSPIKQTLAYEQYF. As DNA, the CDR3 is TGTGCCAGCAGTCCAATTAAACAGACACTGGCCTACGAGCAGTACTTC.

The chain couples TRBV29-1 to TRBJ2-5, with 9 bases that match TRBD2. The CDR3 is 15 residues long. The J segment lost 2 bases and the V segment lost 6 bases, leaving 10 bases of the junction unmatched. Germline V CDR1 and CDR2: SQVTM, ANQGSEA. The CDR3 loop reads CSVAGGGPKQETQYF. In nucleotides, the CDR3 is TGCAGCGTCGCGGGGGGGGGCCCGAAACAAGAGACCCAGTACTTC.

V usage is TRBV29-1 and J usage is TRBJ1-1, with TRBD1 matching 8 bases. J was trimmed by 1 base and V by 4 bases; bases with no gene match: 8. The CDR3 runs to 15 residues. Germline V gene sequence: CDR1 SQVTM, CDR2 ANQGSEA. Here the CDR3 DNA reads TGCAGCGTTGCCGGGACAGGAAGGGGGAACACTGAAGCTTTCTTT. This encodes CSVAGTGRGNTEAFF.

This clone was counted between two and nine times. The CDR3 DNA reads TGCGCCAGCAGCGAACAGGGGGCAAGCTACGAGCAGTACTTC. This translates into CASSEQGASYEQYF. V usage is TRBV4-1 and J usage is TRBJ2-7, with TRBD1 matching 9 bases. Germline V gene lookup returns CDR1 MGHRA and CDR2 YSYEKL. The trim removed 5 bases at V and 3 bases at J, leaving 5 bases unmatched. The CDR3 covers 14 residues.

The J gene is TRBJ1-1, the V gene TRBV4-2; the match to TRBD1 covers 7 bases. The trim removed 0 bases at V and 4 bases at J, leaving 5 bases unmatched. The CDR3 runs 15 residues. Germline assignment: CDR1 LGHNA and CDR2 YNFKEQ. CDR3 residues: CASSQDNRGVTEAFF. DNA for the CDR3: TGTGCCAGCAGCCAAGATAACAGGGGAGTCACTGAAGCTTTCTTT.

This clone has just a few counts. CDR3 sequence reads: CASSPRQILNTEAFF. DNA for the CDR3: TGTGCCAGCAGTCCGCGACAGATATTAAACACTGAAGCTTTCTTT. The chain combines TRBV27 with TRBJ1-1, with D possibly matching TRBD1 (5 bases). Looked up from germline, CDR1 is MNHEY and CDR2 is SMNVEV (reference sequence). The CDR3 totals 15 residues. The V gene lost 5 bases and the J gene lost 2 bases, with 15 bases spanning the gap.

This CDR3 is CASSPYSGGYNEQFF. The CDR3 DNA sequence: TGTGCCAGCAGCCCCTATAGCGGGGGGTACAATGAGCAGTTCTTC. The chain couples TRBV11-2 to TRBJ2-1, with 10 bases aligning to TRBD2. Germline loops: CDR1 SGHAT, CDR2 FQNNGV. The CDR3 loop spans 15 amino acids. V shed 5 bases, J shed 4 bases, and the junction held 5 bases outside the gene matches.

This chain connects TRBV4-1 to TRBJ2-7, with TRBD1 matching over 7 bases. The CDR3 has 15 residues. Unmatched junction bases numbered 6, after V lost 0 bases and J lost 4 bases. Germline CDR1 is MGHRA and CDR2 is YSYEKL. The CDR3 DNA is TGCGCCAGCAGCCAAGAGGGACAGAACCAATACGAGCAGTACTTC. The encoded protein is CASSQEGQNQYEQYF.

This rearrangement joins TRBV9 to TRBJ2-2; 10 nucleotides match TRBD2. Germline V lookup: CDR1 SGDLS, CDR2 YYNGEE. With 3 bases clipped from V and 1 base from J, the junction kept 6 bases outside the gene matches. The CDR3 has 17 residues. This CDR3 is CASSEAGLAVNTGELFF. Written as DNA, the CDR3 is TGTGCCAGCAGCGAAGCAGGACTAGCGGTGAACACCGGGGAGCTGTTTTTT.

V is TRBV11-2 and J is TRBJ2-1; weak D call: TRBD2 (6 bases). Trimming cost V 0 bases and J 1 base, with 16 bases left between them. This CDR3 is built from 18 residues. Germline loops: CDR1 SGHAT, CDR2 FQNNGV. The chain's CDR3 is CASSLESGAAGSYNEQFF. CDR3 DNA: TGTGCCAGCAGCTTAGAGTCCGGAGCTGCGGGATCCTACAATGAGCAGTTCTTC.

The chain joins TRBV10-3 to TRBJ2-1, with 8 nucleotides matching TRBD2. This CDR3 spans 14 amino acids. The trim removed 10 bases at V and 9 bases at J, leaving 14 bases unmatched. CDR1 and CDR2 (germline): ENHRY, SYGVKD. The CDR3: CATGGTLDGVEQFF. CDR3 in DNA: TGTGCCACGGGGGGGACATTAGACGGAGTTGAGCAGTTCTTC.

The chain is built from TRBV19 and TRBJ2-1, with TRBD2 identical over 7 bases. Germline CDR1 reads LNHDA; CDR2 reads SQIVND (reference sequence). This CDR3 contains 16 residues. J lost 6 bases, V lost 3 bases, and 11 bases had no gene match. Here the CDR3 reads CASSILGLAASNEQFF. CDR3 sequence (DNA): TGTGCCAGTAGTATTTTAGGCCTAGCGGCAAGCAATGAGCAGTTCTTC.

The chain joins TRBV10-3 to TRBJ2-5; D not certain. CDR1 is ENHRY, CDR2 SYGVKD, per germline. The V end was cut by 0 bases, the J end by 1 base, with 9 bases between. CDR3 length: 15 amino acids. As DNA, the CDR3 is TGTGCCATCAGTGAGTCCCCGGGTATCCAAGAGACCCAGTACTTC. Protein: CAISESPGIQETQYF.

The chain recombines TRBV14 with TRBJ2-1; possibly TRBD2 for D (5 bases). This CDR3 region has 17 residues. The germline V and J ends were trimmed by 1 base and 7 bases, with 20 bases remaining between them. The germline V gene has CDR1 SGHDN and CDR2 FVKESK. The CDR3 reads CASSQGGSSEAINEQFF. The CDR3 nucleotides are TGTGCCAGCAGCCAAGGAGGGTCAAGCGAGGCGATAAATGAGCAGTTCTTC. The whole variable domain, remainder taken from reference TRBV14 and TRBJ2-1, is EAGVTQFPSHSVIEKGQTVTLRCDPISGHDNLYWYRRVMGKEIKFLLHFVKESKQDESGMPNNRFLAERTGGTYSTLKVQPAELEDSGVYFCASSQGGSSEAINEQFFGPGTRLTVL.

The rearrangement links TRBV18 to TRBJ1-1; TRBD1 matches 8 bases. CDR1 KGHSH and CDR2 LQKENI come from the germline V gene. V dropped 3 bases and J dropped 0; count of bases not matched to a gene: 6. This CDR3 is built from 16 residues. The CDR3 DNA reads TGTGCCAGCTCACCGATGACAGGGGCAATGAACACTGAAGCTTTCTTT. This sequence encodes CASSPMTGAMNTEAFF.

The genes are TRBV11-3 and TRBJ1-1, with 8 positions matching TRBD1. Germline-derived CDR1 and CDR2 are SGHNT and YENEEA. Trimming cost V 6 bases and J 5 bases; bases outside gene matches: 11. This CDR3 region has 15 residues. CDR3 residues: CASRTTQGARTEAFF. In DNA, the CDR3 is TGTGCCAGCAGGACGACCCAGGGGGCCCGTACTGAAGCTTTCTTT.

The genes are TRBV5-4 and TRBJ2-3; 10 bases match TRBD2. The CDR3 loop spans 14 amino acids. V lost 3 bases to trimming and J lost 3 bases; unmatched junction nucleotides: 1. Germline assignment: CDR1 SGHNT and CDR2 YYREEE (reference sequence). CDR3 DNA sequence: TGTGCCAGCAGCTCTAGCGGGAGAACAGATACGCAGTATTTT. Its translation: CASSSSGRTDTQYF.

The rearrangement uses TRBV7-3 and TRBJ2-3; 16 bases match TRBD2. CDR1 is SGHTA, CDR2 FQGTGA, per germline. The CDR3 spans 17 residues. J was trimmed by 2 bases and V by 3 bases; bases with no gene match: 2. CDR3 loop: CASSLGLAGGSTDTQYF. In nucleotides, the CDR3 is TGTGCCAGCAGCTTGGGACTAGCGGGGGGGTCCACAGATACGCAGTATTTT. Looking up the rest from reference TRBV7-3 and TRBJ2-3 gives the full variable domain: GAGVSQTPSNKVTEKGKYVELRCDPISGHTALYWYRQSLGQGPEFLIYFQGTGAADDSGLPNDRFFAVRPEGSVSTLKIQRTERGDSAVYLCASSLGLAGGSTDTQYFGPGTRLTVL.

The chain employs TRBV2 and TRBJ2-3; the match to TRBD2 covers 7 bases. Germline V gives CDR1 SNHLY, CDR2 FYNNEI. J lost 1 base, V lost 6 bases, and 7 bases had no gene match. The CDR3 is made up of 15 amino acids. In DNA, the CDR3 is TGTGCCAGCAGATTCTCTAGCGGCCGCACAGATACGCAGTATTTT. Translating gives CASRFSSGRTDTQYF.

The chain links TRBV5-6 to TRBJ2-5; TRBD1 matches at 8 bases. CDR3 length equals 16 residues. Germline V gene sequence: CDR1 SGHDT, CDR2 YYEEEE. V dropped 4 bases and J dropped 5; count of bases not matched to a gene: 13. The CDR3 protein is CASSPGQGWGGETQYF. The CDR3 bases are TGTGCCAGCAGCCCTGGACAGGGCTGGGGCGGGGAGACCCAGTACTTC.

The chain employs TRBV11-3 and TRBJ2-5; 13 positions agree with TRBD2. Germline CDR1 and CDR2: SGHNT and YENEEA. The CDR3 totals 19 residues. After removal of 4 bases from V and 5 bases from J, the junction contained 16 bases not matched to a gene. Here the CDR3 DNA reads TGTGCCAGCAGCTCCATTACTAGCGGGGGGGCAACGGGTTGGGAGACCCAGTACTTC. It is translated as CASSSITSGGATGWETQYF.